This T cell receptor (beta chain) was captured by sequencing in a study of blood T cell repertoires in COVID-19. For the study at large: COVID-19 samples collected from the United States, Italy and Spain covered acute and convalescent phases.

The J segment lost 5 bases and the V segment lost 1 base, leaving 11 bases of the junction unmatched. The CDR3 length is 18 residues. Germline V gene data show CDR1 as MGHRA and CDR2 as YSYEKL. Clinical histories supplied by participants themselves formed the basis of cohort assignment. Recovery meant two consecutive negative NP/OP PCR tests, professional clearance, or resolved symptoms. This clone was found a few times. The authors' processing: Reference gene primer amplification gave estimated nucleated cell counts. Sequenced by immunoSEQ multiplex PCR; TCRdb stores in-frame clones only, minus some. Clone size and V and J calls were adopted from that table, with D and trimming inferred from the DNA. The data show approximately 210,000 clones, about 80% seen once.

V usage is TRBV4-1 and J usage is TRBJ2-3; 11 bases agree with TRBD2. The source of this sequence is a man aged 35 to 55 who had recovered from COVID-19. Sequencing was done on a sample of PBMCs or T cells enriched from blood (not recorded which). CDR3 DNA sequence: TGCGCCAGCAGCCAAGGGGGGCTAGCGGGAGGTTTAGTAGATACGCAGTATTTT. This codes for CASSQGGLAGGLVDTQYF.